This T cell receptor (beta chain) was sequenced during a study of OX40 agonist ivuxolimab in advanced cancers. About the study: Three patients had partial responses: one hepatocellular carcinoma, two cutaneous melanoma. Study observations and caveats: Clonal expansion from baseline to week 6 occurred in both CD4+ and CD8+ T cells.

On this clone: The antigen is not known.

The CDR3 runs 14 residues. V lost 5 bases and J lost 5; bases outside the gene matches: 6. Per germline, CDR1 SEHNR and CDR2 FQNEAQ (reference sequence). Sequencing was performed with immunoSEQ multiplex PCR; in TCRdb, only in-frame clones are kept and a portion is missing. The sample contains 35,000 to 45,000 clones, around 87% of which appear only once. V gene TRBV7-9 combines with J gene TRBJ2-5; TRBD1 matches at 9 bases. Source: CD4+ or CD8+ T cells sorted from blood, taken in a trial of the OX40 agonist ivuxolimab. This clonotype originated in an adult with an advanced solid tumor such as melanoma, head and neck, liver or kidney cancer. The CDR3 loop is CASSKTTGGETQYF. DNA for the CDR3: TGTGCCAGCAGCAAGACGACAGGGGGGGAGACCCAGTACTTC.